This is a list of T cell receptor beta chains from one sample in a study of OX40 agonist ivuxolimab in advanced cancers. Sequenced by immunoSEQ multiplex PCR; TCRdb stores in-frame clones only, minus some. The sample lists tens of thousands of clones, 85% to 95% occurring once. The specimen was CD4+ or CD8+ T cells sorted from blood, collected in a trial of the OX40 agonist ivuxolimab. These receptors originate from an adult with an advanced solid tumor such as melanoma, head and neck, liver or kidney cancer. The CDR3 runs from the conserved cysteine through the conserved F or W. The D gene is left open where the match is weak. Clone sizes are given selectively: once, few, many, or a class where the clone is expanded.

15 TRBD1 TRBJ2-2 NA TRBV27 TGTGCCAGCACACACGGGACAGCGAACACCGGGGAGCTGTTTTTT CASTHGTANTGELFF
15 NA TRBJ2-7 NA TRBV9 TGTGCCAGCAGCGTAGGGGCAGAGAGCTCCTACGAGCAGTACTTC CASSVGAESSYEQYF
15 NA TRBJ2-1 once TRBV2 TGTGCCAGCAGTGAATTTGGGGGCTCCTACAATGAGCAGTTCTTC CASSEFGGSYNEQFF
14 NA TRBJ1-5 NA TRBV27 TGTGCCAGCAGAGGGGGTTATAGCAATCAGCCCCAGCATTTT CASRGGYSNQPQHF
14 NA TRBJ1-1 NA TRBV2 TGTGCCAGCAGCTACCGGGATAAAGGGACTGAAGCTTTCTTT CASSYRDKGTEAFF
15 NA TRBJ2-7 NA TRBV5-1 TGCGCCAGCAGCTTGGCCATGACCCCAAGGGACGAGCAGTACTTC CASSLAMTPRDEQYF
15 NA TRBJ1-5 once TRBV6-5 TGTGCCACCCCGAAAGGTAAAGCCTTAAATCAGCCCCAGCATTTT CATPKGKALNQPQHF
15 TRBD1 TRBJ1-1 NA TRBV4-1 TGCGCCAGCAGCCACCTGGGACAGGTGAACACTGAAGCTTTCTTT CASSHLGQVNTEAFF
13 NA TRBJ2-5 NA TRBV6-6 TGTGCCAGCAGTTACGCCCTGGGAGAGACCCAGTACTTC CASSYALGETQYF
11 NA TRBJ2-7 NA TRBV6-5 TGTGCCAGCAGTTACTCGGGGGAGCAGTACTTC CASSYSGEQYF
16 TRBD1 TRBJ1-6 NA TRBV2 TGTGCCAGCAGTGACCCCCTTGGACAGGGGGTTTCACCCCTCCACTTT CASSDPLGQGVSPLHF
12 NA TRBJ2-7 once TRBV19 TGTGCCACTCAAGCAGGCTCCTACGAGCAGTACTTC CATQAGSYEQYF